Sequencing of this T cell receptor beta chain was carried out in a study of T cells in Graves' hyperthyroidism and ophthalmopathy. Ophthalmopathy patients all had a Clinical Activity Score of at least 3, a NOSPECS grade of at least 4 and disease under 3 months old. Exclusion followed for patients with uncontrolled infection, other autoimmune disease, pregnancy or lactation. Clinicians diagnosed patients from clinical symptoms, serum thyroxine and TRAb, thyroid ultrasound and orbital computed tomography. Researchers amplified the TCR beta CDR3 regions from RNA transcripts. HTBI primers were used for first-round RT-PCR of the TCR CDR3. TCRdb reprocessed the multiplex PCR reads with MiXCR, giving one entry per CDR3 protein. The sample comprises about 300,000 distinct CDR3 sequences, approximately 18% of which are singletons, and under 40% rests with the top ten. CDR1 and CDR2 (germline): KGHDR, SFDVKD. The CDR3 has 14 amino acids. Trimming removed 7 bases from V and 5 bases from J, with 13 bases in between.

A word on this clonotype: The antigen remains undetermined.

Study results and caveats: Within blood appeared most thyroid clonotypes that had expanded above 0.001.

The TCR was taken from a middle-aged man with Graves' ophthalmopathy. The gene calls are TRBV24-1 and TRBJ2-2, with D perhaps given as TRBD1 or TRBD2 (5 bases each). What was sequenced was blood. The CDR3, as DNA: TGTGCCACCAGCACTGGATGGGGGACCGGGGAGCTGTTTTTT. It encodes CATSTGWGTGELFF.